These T cell receptor beta chains were read from a single sample in a study of T cells after yellow fever vaccination. Each CDR3 protein gets one entry after TCRdb re-called the 5' RACE reads with MiXCR. Seen here are hundreds of thousands of distinct CDR3 sequences, 8.5% to 10% observed once, and the top ten hold over 3%. The source material was CD4+ T cells sorted from PBMCs, sampled 5 days after the yellow fever booster vaccination. The source of these receptors is a man between 18 and 29 years old who received the YFV17D yellow fever vaccine. Each CDR3 is given with its conserved first and last residue. The order of the fields is V gene, J gene, D gene, clone size, CDR3 DNA, CDR3 protein. The D gene is left open where the match is weak. Part of the rows lack a size; the others show once, few, many or a class for expanded clones.

V gene: TRBV10-3
J gene: TRBJ2-5
D gene: .
clone size: .
CDR3 DNA: TGTGCCATCAGTGAGACAGGGACAGGCGGTGCGGGGGCCCAGTACTTC
CDR3 protein: CAISETGTGGAGAQYF

V gene: TRBV18
J gene: TRBJ1-1
D gene: .
clone size: many
CDR3 DNA: TGTGCCAGCTCACCTACGGACGCCTACACTGAAGCTTTCTTT
CDR3 protein: CASSPTDAYTEAFF

V gene: TRBV5-1
J gene: TRBJ1-3
D gene: .
clone size: few
CDR3 DNA: TGCGCCAGCAGCACTGGACAGACCTCTGGAAACACCATATATTTT
CDR3 protein: CASSTGQTSGNTIYF

V gene: TRBV7-2
J gene: TRBJ2-5
D gene: TRBD2
clone size: few
CDR3 DNA: TGTGCCAGCAGCTTGGGACGACTAAGCGGGACCGAGACCCAGTACTTC
CDR3 protein: CASSLGRLSGTETQYF

V gene: TRBV10-1
J gene: TRBJ2-3
D gene: .
clone size: .
CDR3 DNA: TGCGCCAGCAGTGAAGGGGCTAGGACGCAGTATTTT
CDR3 protein: CASSEGARTQYF

V gene: TRBV4-1
J gene: TRBJ1-5
D gene: TRBD1
clone size: few
CDR3 DNA: TGCGCCAGCAGCCACCCCGACAGGGGAGATCAGCCCCAGCATTTT
CDR3 protein: CASSHPDRGDQPQHF

V gene: TRBV12-3/TRBV12-4
J gene: TRBJ2-7
D gene: TRBD2
clone size: .
CDR3 DNA: TGTGCCAGCAGTCAACCTCCGGGGGGGACGTACTTC
CDR3 protein: CASSQPPGGTYF

V gene: TRBV4-3
J gene: TRBJ2-5
D gene: .
clone size: .
CDR3 DNA: TGCGCCAGCAGCCCCACCGGGGCCCAACGAATAGAGACCCAGTACTTC
CDR3 protein: CASSPTGAQRIETQYF

V gene: TRBV5-1
J gene: TRBJ2-2
D gene: .
clone size: few
CDR3 DNA: TGCGCCAGCAGCTCGAGGGGCAGGAACACCGGGGAGCTGTTTTTT
CDR3 protein: CASSSRGRNTGELFF

V gene: TRBV18
J gene: TRBJ2-7
D gene: TRBD1
clone size: few
CDR3 DNA: TGTGCCAGCTCACCGGGACAGGTACTTTCATCCGAGTACTTC
CDR3 protein: CASSPGQVLSSEYF